This T cell receptor (beta chain) was sequenced during a study of T cell changes during pregnancy in multiple sclerosis. J lost 0 bases, V lost 10 bases, and 6 bases had no gene match. Germline CDR1 is SNHLY and CDR2 is FYNNEI. CDR3 length: 14 amino acids. Produced via immunoSEQ multiplex PCR; TCRdb's table is partial and in-frame only. The sample records fewer than 85,000 clones, 89% being singletons. The clonotype was recovered from a female donor with multiple sclerosis, enrolled in a pregnancy study. V gene TRBV2 combines with J gene TRBJ2-5; TRBD2 matches at 9 bases. Specimen: peripheral blood, collected before pregnancy. The CDR3 region is CANRLAEDQETQYF. In DNA, the CDR3 is TGTGCCAACCGACTAGCGGAAGACCAAGAGACCCAGTACTTC.